The 23 T cell receptor beta chains reported below all come from one sample, sequenced in a study of cytotoxic CD8 clonotypes in ibrutinib-treated CLL. Profiled with immunoSEQ multiplex PCR; TCRdb holds only in-frame clones, not every one. This table has approximately 91,000 clones, roughly 80% appearing once. The input for sequencing was PBMCs, taken after 12 months of ibrutinib treatment. Receptors were obtained from a human donor with chronic lymphocytic leukemia.

This rearrangement joins TRBV7-2 to TRBJ2-3; D could derive from TRBD1 or TRBD2 (5 bases each). CDR1 and CDR2 (germline): SGHTA, FQGNSA. CDR3 length: 14 residues. V lost 3 bases to trimming and J lost 4 bases, with 11 bases between them. This CDR3 reads CASSLGDGSDTQYF. In nucleotides, the CDR3 is TGTGCCAGCAGCTTGGGGGACGGGTCAGATACGCAGTATTTT.

The J gene is TRBJ1-2, the V gene TRBV11-2, with D possibly being TRBD1 (6 bases). Per the germline V gene, CDR1 is SGHAT and CDR2 is FQNNGV. This CDR3 has 13 residues. Trimming removed 5 bases at V and 8 bases at J, with 15 bases between. The DNA for the CDR3 is TGTGCCAGCAGCCTAGGGGGTCCCTTAGGCTACACCTTC. Translated, it gives CASSLGGPLGYTF.

The chain joins TRBV2 to TRBJ1-3; 9 bases align to TRBD1. Trimming cost V 6 bases and J 1 base; bases outside gene matches: 7. The CDR3 contains 16 residues. CDR1 is SNHLY and CDR2 is FYNNEI in the germline V gene. The CDR3 here is CASSGGQGHSGNTIYF. The CDR3, as DNA: TGTGCCAGCAGCGGGGGACAGGGACATTCTGGAAACACCATATATTTT. The full variable domain, its missing parts supplied by reference TRBV2 and TRBJ1-3, is EPEVTQTPSHQVTQMGQEVILRCVPISNHLYFYWYRQILGQKVEFLVSFYNNEISEKSEIFDDQFSVERPDGSNFTLKIRSTKLEDSAMYFCASSGGQGHSGNTIYFGEGSWLTVV.

The gene calls are TRBV13 and TRBJ2-5, with 8 bases fitting TRBD2. CDR3 length: 17 residues. Germline V gene lookup returns CDR1 PRHDT and CDR2 FYEKMQ (reference sequence). V dropped 5 bases and J dropped 7; count of bases not matched to a gene: 18. For the CDR3, the DNA is TGTGCCAGCAGCCACCGGGACACACACCTCGCGGGGGGGACCCAGTACTTC. Its translation: CASSHRDTHLAGGTQYF.

This clone was observed a handful of times. V is TRBV5-1 and J is TRBJ1-2; 7 bases are a match to TRBD1. The trim removed 5 bases at V and 0 bases at J, leaving 4 bases unmatched. This CDR3 spans 14 amino acids. Germline values: CDR1 SGHRS, CDR2 YFSETQ. The CDR3 bases are TGCGCCAGCAGTACAGGGGCTACTAACTATGGCTACACCTTC. Encoded protein: CASSTGATNYGYTF.

The CDR3 nucleotides are TGTGCCAGCAGCTTAGGCCCAGGGTGGGGTCGCCACAATGAGCAGTTCTTC. Translated, it gives CASSLGPGWGRHNEQFF. This chain uses TRBV7-6 with TRBJ2-1, with D possibly matching TRBD1 (5 bases). The CDR3 has 17 amino acids. V was trimmed by 1 base and J by 5 bases, leaving 18 bases between them. Germline CDR1 SGHVS, CDR2 FNYEAQ.

The V and J genes are TRBV7-9 and TRBJ2-6; TRBD2 is a possible D gene (6 bases). With 5 bases removed from V and 4 bases from J, the gap between germline ends came to 12 bases. Germline V CDR1 and CDR2: SEHNR, FQNEAQ (reference sequence). This CDR3 has 15 residues. Written as DNA, the CDR3 is TGTGCCAGCAGCGGGGAGGCCTGGGGGGCCAACGTCCTGACTTTC. As protein: CASSGEAWGANVLTF.

The CDR3 loop reads CAISPGTFPGGEQYF. For the CDR3, the DNA is TGTGCCATCTCCCCGGGGACATTCCCTGGGGGCGAGCAGTACTTC. The gene calls are TRBV10-3 and TRBJ2-7; TRBD1 is a possible D gene (6 bases). V dropped 8 bases and J dropped 6 bases, with 23 bases sitting between them. CDR3 size: 15 residues. CDR1 and CDR2 (germline): ENHRY, SYGVKD.

This chain links TRBV7-9 with TRBJ2-3, with D possibly TRBD2 on 5 matching bases. Germline lookup yields CDR1 SEHNR and CDR2 FQNEAQ (reference sequence). The CDR3 is 14 amino acids. Trimming removed 6 bases at V and 4 bases at J, with 14 bases between. CDR3 bases: TGTGCCAGCAGGCCCGGGGAGTGGGCAGATACGCAGTATTTT. Its translation is CASRPGEWADTQYF.

This clone has only a few counts. The rearrangement links TRBV30 to TRBJ2-7; 7 nucleotides line up with TRBD1. V was pared by 4 bases and J by 4 bases, with 10 bases of the junction left unmatched. Germline CDR1 GTSNPN, CDR2 SVGIG (reference sequence). This CDR3 region has 14 residues. DNA for the CDR3: TGTGCCTGGACCCTCGGGACAGCAACTTACGAGCAGTACTTC. Protein: CAWTLGTATYEQYF.

The chain couples TRBV5-6 to TRBJ2-7, with D possibly TRBD1 on 6 matching bases. This CDR3 region has 13 residues. V lost 0 bases and J lost 3, with 7 bases in between. Germline CDR1 reads SGHDT; CDR2 reads YYEEEE. In DNA form, the CDR3 reads TGTGCCAGCAGCTTGGGGACAGTCTACGAGCAGTACTTC. Protein sequence: CASSLGTVYEQYF. The variable domain in full, with the rest retrieved from reference TRBV5-6 and TRBJ2-7, is DAGVTQSPTHLIKTRGQQVTLRCSPKSGHDTVSWYQQALGQGPQFIFQYYEEEERQRGNFPDRFSGHQFPNYSSELNVNALLLGDSALYLCASSLGTVYEQYFGPGTRLTVT.

This chain links TRBV29-1 with TRBJ2-3; perhaps TRBD2 as D (5 bases). This CDR3 contains 14 residues. Germline lookup yields CDR1 SQVTM and CDR2 ANQGSEA. V lost 0 bases and J lost 1, with 8 bases in between. The CDR3 spells CSVEDGGGTDTQYF. As DNA, the CDR3 is TGCAGCGTTGAAGACGGAGGCGGCACAGATACGCAGTATTTT.

The chain employs TRBV28 and TRBJ2-5, with no clear D. The V gene's germline CDR1 is MDHEN and CDR2 SYDVKM. V lost 8 bases and J 7 bases, leaving 17 bases between the germline ends. The CDR3 loop spans 13 amino acids. The DNA of the CDR3 is TGTGCCAGCCAGGTGTCTCTAGGCGGGACCCAGTACTTC. Translation: CASQVSLGGTQYF.

The chain couples TRBV5-5 to TRBJ1-5; 8 bases are a match to TRBD1. Unmatched junction bases numbered 4, after V lost 5 bases and J lost 6 bases. CDR1 is SGHKS and CDR2 is YYEKEE in the germline V gene (reference sequence). The CDR3 is 13 residues long. DNA for the CDR3: TGTGCCAGCAGGCGTACAGGGGGTCAGCCCCAGCATTTT. Translated: CASRRTGGQPQHF.

CDR3 DNA: TGTGCCAGCAGCCCTACGTGGGGGAGCTCCTACGAGCAGTACTTC. Amino acid sequence: CASSPTWGSSYEQYF. The chain uses TRBV7-2 and TRBJ2-7; D is perhaps TRBD1 or TRBD2 (5 bases each). CDR1 and CDR2 from the germline V gene are SGHTA and FQGNSA. Trimming stripped 5 bases from V and 0 bases from J, with 14 bases between. The CDR3 extends over 15 amino acids. The full variable domain, rest sourced from reference TRBV7-2 and TRBJ2-7, is GAGVSQSPSNKVTEKGKDVELRCDPISGHTALYWYRQSLGQGLEFLIYFQGNSAPDKSGLPSDRFSAERTGGSVSTLTIQRTQQEDSAVYLCASSPTWGSSYEQYFGPGTRLTVT.

This clone was detected only a few times. Other nucleotide sequences in the sample specify the same CDR3. The V call is TRBV18, the J call TRBJ1-1; no clear D. Germline CDR1 reads KGHSH; CDR2 reads LQKENI. Deletions cut 3 bases from V and 0 bases from J, with 5 bases between. The CDR3 runs to 13 residues. CDR3 loop: CASSPGLNTEAFF. CDR3 nucleotides: TGTGCCAGCTCACCTGGGCTGAACACTGAAGCTTTCTTT. Full variable domain (rest looked up from reference TRBV18 and TRBJ1-1): NAGVMQNPRHLVRRRGQEARLRCSPMKGHSHVYWYRQLPEEGLKFMVYLQKENIIDESGMPKERFSAEFPKEGPSILRIQQVVRGDSAAYFCASSPGLNTEAFFGQGTRLTVV.

The chain carries TRBV5-4 and TRBJ1-4, with D possibly TRBD1 on 6 matching bases. V was pared by 0 bases and J by 8 bases, with 11 bases between. This CDR3 is built from 14 residues. Germline V gene lookup returns CDR1 SGHNT and CDR2 YYREEE (reference sequence). The CDR3 sequence is CASSLDRVDEKLFF. The CDR3 DNA follows: TGTGCCAGCAGCTTGGACAGGGTAGACGAAAAACTGTTTTTT.

The chain combines TRBV7-9 with TRBJ2-7; TRBD2 matches 7 bases. J was trimmed by 5 bases and V by 5 bases; bases with no gene match: 9. Per germline, CDR1 SEHNR and CDR2 FQNEAQ (reference sequence). CDR3 length equals 14 residues. The CDR3 region is CASSHPGGRDEQYF. In DNA, the CDR3 is TGTGCCAGCAGCCACCCGGGGGGAAGAGACGAGCAGTACTTC.

V and J are TRBV5-6 and TRBJ2-1; D call uncertain. CDR1 is SGHDT, CDR2 YYEEEE, per germline. V shed 0 bases and J shed 4 bases, with 14 bases lying between them. The length of the CDR3 is 16 residues. The CDR3 loop is CASSLVGFAEYNEQFF. In nucleotides, the CDR3 is TGTGCCAGCAGCTTGGTTGGGTTTGCCGAGTACAATGAGCAGTTCTTC.

The chain recombines TRBV5-3 with TRBJ2-3; possibly TRBD1 for D (6 bases). TRBV5-3 is designated an ORF whose function remains uncertain. The CDR3 loop spans 19 amino acids. V was trimmed by 3 bases and J by 5 bases, leaving 28 bases between them. CDR3 residues: CARSSAGTPHHSGRDTQYF. CDR3 in DNA: TGTGCCAGAAGCTCCGCCGGGACACCCCACCACTCGGGGCGAGATACGCAGTATTTT.

The chain recombines TRBV5-6 with TRBJ2-7, with D tentatively TRBD2 (6 bases). CDR1 and CDR2 from the germline V gene are SGHDT and YYEEEE. The CDR3 length is 13 residues. Trimming took 2 bases from V and 3 from J, leaving 9 bases between them. In DNA, the CDR3 is TGTGCCAGCAGCTTCGGGAGCGGCTACGAGCAGTACTTC. This gives the protein CASSFGSGYEQYF.

This clone was recorded only once. The chain links TRBV19 to TRBJ2-5; weak D call: TRBD2 (7 bases). V shed 3 bases and J shed 5 bases, with 13 bases lying between them. Germline-derived CDR1 and CDR2 are LNHDA and SQIVND (reference sequence). The CDR3 spans 14 residues. The CDR3 bases are TGTGCCAGTAGTATTGGGGGGGGCCTGGAGACCCAGTACTTC. It translates to CASSIGGGLETQYF.

This clone has only one observation. CDR3 bases: TGCAGCGTTGGGGGACAGCTAACCTCCTATGGCTACACCTTC. As protein: CSVGGQLTSYGYTF. The chain has TRBV29-1 and TRBJ1-2; 7 bases agree with TRBD1. This CDR3 region has 14 residues. The trim removed 4 bases at V and 4 bases at J, leaving 9 bases unmatched. CDR1 is SQVTM, CDR2 ANQGSEA, per germline.